This is a list of T cell receptor beta chains from one sample in a study of blood T cell repertoires in COVID-19. The table came from immunoSEQ multiplex PCR; TCRdb's copy has only in-frame clones and leaves some out. The data contain 150,000 to 200,000 clones, 79% of them seen just once; the ten biggest clones take up approximately 15%. Sequenced material: peripheral blood. The receptors come from a man in his fifties or sixties with active or convalescent COVID-19. Each CDR3 is given with its conserved first and last residue. Fields, in order: J gene, V gene, D gene, clone size, CDR3 DNA, CDR3 protein. D genes are given only for firm matches. The listing skips clone size in some rows; elsewhere it reads once, few, many or a size class.

j_call: TRBJ2-7; v_call: TRBV3-1/TRBV3-2; d_call: NA; clone_size: NA; cdr3_nt: TGTGCCAGCAGCCACGTTTGGGGGCATTGGTTTTCCTACGAGCAGTACTTC; cdr3_aa: CASSHVWGHWFSYEQYF
j_call: TRBJ1-5; v_call: TRBV28; d_call: TRBD1; clone_size: NA; cdr3_nt: TGTGCCAGCAGCCACGGACCCTCGGGTCGACAGGGTGGCAATCAGCCCCAGCATTTT; cdr3_aa: CASSHGPSGRQGGNQPQHF
j_call: TRBJ1-2; v_call: TRBV28; d_call: TRBD1; clone_size: NA; cdr3_nt: TGTGCCAGCAGTTTGCTGAGACCCGGGACAGGGTACTATGGCTACACCTTC; cdr3_aa: CASSLLRPGTGYYGYTF
j_call: TRBJ2-3; v_call: TRBV5-6; d_call: TRBD2; clone_size: NA; cdr3_nt: TGTGCCAGCAGTCCAGTGGGGGGGAGCACAGATACGCAGTATTTT; cdr3_aa: CASSPVGGSTDTQYF
j_call: TRBJ1-2; v_call: TRBV10-3; d_call: NA; clone_size: once; cdr3_nt: TGTGCCATCAGTGACCAGGGTAGGGGCTACACCTTC; cdr3_aa: CAISDQGRGYTF
j_call: TRBJ2-3; v_call: TRBV29-1; d_call: TRBD2; clone_size: NA; cdr3_nt: TGCAGCTACCGAGGGACTAGCGGTACAGATACGCAGTATTTT; cdr3_aa: CSYRGTSGTDTQYF
j_call: TRBJ2-7; v_call: TRBV27; d_call: NA; clone_size: NA; cdr3_nt: TGTGCCAGCAGTTTGCGGGGATACGAGCAGTACTTC; cdr3_aa: CASSLRGYEQYF
j_call: TRBJ1-5; v_call: TRBV18; d_call: NA; clone_size: NA; cdr3_nt: TGTGCCAGCTCACCGTTAAAGGGGTTCGGTCAGCCCCAGCATTTT; cdr3_aa: CASSPLKGFGQPQHF
j_call: TRBJ1-3; v_call: TRBV5-1; d_call: NA; clone_size: NA; cdr3_nt: TGCGCCAGCAGCTTGGCCAACTCTGGAAACACCATATATTTT; cdr3_aa: CASSLANSGNTIYF
j_call: TRBJ2-2; v_call: TRBV12-3/TRBV12-4; d_call: NA; clone_size: NA; cdr3_nt: TGTGCCAGCAGTTTCGGTGGCGGGGAGCTGTTTTTT; cdr3_aa: CASSFGGGELFF
j_call: TRBJ2-7; v_call: TRBV28; d_call: NA; clone_size: NA; cdr3_nt: TGTGCCAGCAGTTTCGGGGGAAAAACCTACGAGCAGTACTTC; cdr3_aa: CASSFGGKTYEQYF
j_call: TRBJ2-3; v_call: TRBV11-2; d_call: NA; clone_size: NA; cdr3_nt: TGTGCCAGCAGCTTATTTAGGGGCTCTAGCACAGATACGCAGTATTTT; cdr3_aa: CASSLFRGSSTDTQYF
j_call: TRBJ2-3; v_call: TRBV21-1; d_call: NA; clone_size: NA; cdr3_nt: TGTGCCAGCAGCAAAGGGGCCTCATCGCAGTATTTT; cdr3_aa: CASSKGASSQYF
j_call: TRBJ2-7; v_call: TRBV5-6; d_call: TRBD1; clone_size: many; cdr3_nt: TGTGCCAGCAGCTTGGGACTCTCAACAGGGGGGAAAGACTTC; cdr3_aa: CASSLGLSTGGKDF
j_call: TRBJ2-7; v_call: TRBV27; d_call: NA; clone_size: NA; cdr3_nt: TGTGCCAGCAGAATGCAGTATGCCTACGAGCAGTACTTC; cdr3_aa: CASRMQYAYEQYF
j_call: TRBJ1-2; v_call: TRBV5-1; d_call: NA; clone_size: NA; cdr3_nt: TGCGCCAGCAGCCAGACGACAGCTAACTATGGCTACACCTTC; cdr3_aa: CASSQTTANYGYTF
j_call: TRBJ2-5; v_call: TRBV4-2; d_call: NA; clone_size: NA; cdr3_nt: TGTGCCAGCAGCCAGGAGAGACGTAGACAAGAGACCCAGTACTTC; cdr3_aa: CASSQERRRQETQYF
j_call: TRBJ2-7; v_call: TRBV4-1; d_call: NA; clone_size: NA; cdr3_nt: TGCGCCAGCCGGAACAGGGAAGGTCGCGGCGAGCAGTACTTC; cdr3_aa: CASRNREGRGEQYF
j_call: TRBJ1-2; v_call: TRBV19; d_call: NA; clone_size: NA; cdr3_nt: TGTGCCAGTACCGTGGACAGCCTCTACACCTTC; cdr3_aa: CASTVDSLYTF
j_call: TRBJ1-2; v_call: TRBV7-9; d_call: NA; clone_size: few; cdr3_nt: TGTGCCAGCAGCTTAGTGGGAGGCGGGGGCGGCTACACCTTC; cdr3_aa: CASSLVGGGGGYTF
j_call: TRBJ2-3; v_call: TRBV5-1; d_call: NA; clone_size: NA; cdr3_nt: TGCGCCAGCAGCTGGGGGCAGGGGTCCACAGATACGCAGTATTTT; cdr3_aa: CASSWGQGSTDTQYF
j_call: TRBJ1-3; v_call: TRBV6-5; d_call: NA; clone_size: NA; cdr3_nt: TGTGCCAGCAGGGGGCGGTCTGGAAACACCATATATTTT; cdr3_aa: CASRGRSGNTIYF
j_call: TRBJ2-7; v_call: TRBV3-1/TRBV3-2; d_call: NA; clone_size: NA; cdr3_nt: TGTGCCAGCAGCCAAGGACAGGCCGAGCAGTACTTC; cdr3_aa: CASSQGQAEQYF
j_call: TRBJ2-2; v_call: TRBV6-5; d_call: NA; clone_size: NA; cdr3_nt: TGTGCCAGCAGTTACCCTTACACCGGGGAGCTGTTTTTT; cdr3_aa: CASSYPYTGELFF
j_call: TRBJ1-4; v_call: TRBV27; d_call: TRBD1; clone_size: NA; cdr3_nt: TGTGCCAGCAGTCAACAGGGGCGCAATGAAAAACTGTTTTTT; cdr3_aa: CASSQQGRNEKLFF
j_call: TRBJ1-6; v_call: TRBV5-1; d_call: TRBD1; clone_size: few; cdr3_nt: TGCGCCAGCAGCTTAACGGGACAGGTTAATTCACCCCTCCACTTT; cdr3_aa: CASSLTGQVNSPLHF
j_call: TRBJ2-2; v_call: TRBV5-1; d_call: TRBD2; clone_size: NA; cdr3_nt: TGCGCCAGCAGCAAGAGTCTAGCGGCGAACACCGGGGAGCTGTTTTTT; cdr3_aa: CASSKSLAANTGELFF
j_call: TRBJ2-7; v_call: TRBV11-3; d_call: NA; clone_size: NA; cdr3_nt: TGTGCCAGCAGCCACTCTCATCGCGAGCAGTACTTC; cdr3_aa: CASSHSHREQYF
j_call: TRBJ2-2; v_call: TRBV7-2; d_call: NA; clone_size: NA; cdr3_nt: TGTGCCAGCAGCTCAGGGGTCGGGGAGCTGTTTTTT; cdr3_aa: CASSSGVGELFF
j_call: TRBJ1-1; v_call: TRBV19; d_call: TRBD1; clone_size: NA; cdr3_nt: TGTGCCAGTAGCACGGGACAGGGGAGGGAAGCTTTCTTT; cdr3_aa: CASSTGQGREAFF
j_call: TRBJ2-1; v_call: TRBV6-4; d_call: TRBD2; clone_size: NA; cdr3_nt: TGTGCCAGCAGTGACCAAGCGGGAGAGAGGCGGCAGTTCTTC; cdr3_aa: CASSDQAGERRQFF
j_call: TRBJ2-1; v_call: TRBV29-1; d_call: NA; clone_size: NA; cdr3_nt: TGCAGCGTTGGCCACAGGTTGGTCTCCTACAATGAGCAGTTCTTC; cdr3_aa: CSVGHRLVSYNEQFF
j_call: TRBJ1-2; v_call: TRBV9; d_call: NA; clone_size: once; cdr3_nt: TGTGCCAGCAGCGTAGAGGTCGGTTCGGAGTATGGCTACACCTTC; cdr3_aa: CASSVEVGSEYGYTF
j_call: TRBJ2-3; v_call: TRBV6-5; d_call: NA; clone_size: NA; cdr3_nt: TGTGCCAGCAGTTGGCGGGCGACGGCAGATACGCAGTATTTT; cdr3_aa: CASSWRATADTQYF
j_call: TRBJ2-7; v_call: TRBV6-2/TRBV6-3; d_call: NA; clone_size: once; cdr3_nt: TGTGCCAGCAGTTACTCGCGACAGCCCAGCTCCTACGAGCAGTACTTC; cdr3_aa: CASSYSRQPSSYEQYF
j_call: TRBJ2-1; v_call: TRBV7-3; d_call: TRBD1; clone_size: NA; cdr3_nt: TGTGCCAGCAGCTTGACAGGGATCTCCTACAATGAGCAGTTCTTC; cdr3_aa: CASSLTGISYNEQFF
j_call: TRBJ2-5; v_call: TRBV20-1; d_call: NA; clone_size: once; cdr3_nt: TGCAGTGCTCTCCGGGGGAGTACCCAGTACTTC; cdr3_aa: CSALRGSTQYF
j_call: TRBJ1-2; v_call: TRBV5-4; d_call: NA; clone_size: NA; cdr3_nt: TGTGCCAGCAGCACAAAGCAGGGGCTTAACTATGGCTACACCTTC; cdr3_aa: CASSTKQGLNYGYTF
j_call: TRBJ2-2; v_call: TRBV21-1; d_call: NA; clone_size: NA; cdr3_nt: TGTGCCAGCAGCAGAAAGGGAATCTGGAGGGGGCGCGATTCCGGGGAGCTGTTTTTT; cdr3_aa: CASSRKGIWRGRDSGELFF
j_call: TRBJ2-7; v_call: TRBV7-6; d_call: TRBD1; clone_size: NA; cdr3_nt: TGTGCCAGCAGCCGAACCCCGACAGGGGTCAGCTCCTACGAGCAGTACTTC; cdr3_aa: CASSRTPTGVSSYEQYF
j_call: TRBJ1-5; v_call: TRBV7-8; d_call: NA; clone_size: few; cdr3_nt: TGTGCCAGCAGTTTTAGGGGGAATCAGCCCCAGCATTTT; cdr3_aa: CASSFRGNQPQHF
j_call: TRBJ1-1; v_call: TRBV15; d_call: NA; clone_size: NA; cdr3_nt: TGTGCCACCAGCAGAGACAGAAACACTGAAGCTTTCTTT; cdr3_aa: CATSRDRNTEAFF
j_call: TRBJ1-1; v_call: TRBV10-3; d_call: TRBD1; clone_size: NA; cdr3_nt: TGTGCCATCAGTGAGTTCAGGGGGAGGAACACTGAAGCTTTCTTT; cdr3_aa: CAISEFRGRNTEAFF